These T cell receptor beta chains were read from a single sample in a study of CD8 T cells in ankylosing spondylitis. TCRdb reanalysed the 5' RACE reads using MiXCR and keeps one entry per CDR3 protein. Among over 95,000 distinct CDR3 sequences listed, over 6.5% were seen once. Sequencing was performed on blood, either unsorted or a sorted T cell fraction (not recorded which). The receptors shown here come from a male donor with ankylosing spondylitis or in good health (not recorded which). Each CDR3 is given with its conserved first and last residue.

J gene	V gene	CDR3 protein
TRBJ2-2	TRBV10-3	CAISEGRNTGELFF
TRBJ2-1	TRBV5-1	CASSLGATFYNEQFF
TRBJ2-2	TRBV20-1	CSAQPPTSGTTGELFF
TRBJ2-5	TRBV12-3/TRBV12-4	CASSQGQGETQYF
TRBJ2-3	TRBV7-2	CASSFVGQGPDTQYF
TRBJ1-1	TRBV29-1	CSVRSLGPAPAFF
TRBJ2-5	TRBV3-1	CATSRQAGREETQYF
TRBJ1-4	TRBV6-1	CASRLDRSNEKLFF
TRBJ1-1	TRBV29-1	CSVEDHRDTEAFF
TRBJ2-7	TRBV19	CASSRLRGSDEQYF
TRBJ2-1	TRBV7-6	CASSLLTGWNNEQFF
TRBJ2-3	TRBV7-2	CDSSLVVSGGAEDTQYF
TRBJ2-3	TRBV3-1	CASSLGLAGAGDTQYF
TRBJ1-1	TRBV6-5	CASSYSGRITISEAFF
TRBJ2-2	TRBV10-2	CASRGTSVTGELFF
TRBJ1-2	TRBV3-1	CASSQDSNYGYTF
TRBJ1-2	TRBV20-1	CSALGTAVYGYTF
TRBJ2-5	TRBV20-1	CSARDLGVETQYF
TRBJ2-1	TRBV29-1	CSVELSTWSSYNEQFF
TRBJ1-2	TRBV27	CASSLGITGANYGYTF
TRBJ2-3	TRBV7-9	CASSLGTDTQYF
TRBJ2-7	TRBV10-3	CAIGTSGRYEQYF
TRBJ2-2	TRBV29-1	CSAGVNGELFF
TRBJ2-7	TRBV12-5	CASGSTGLPYEQYF
TRBJ1-2	TRBV12-3/TRBV12-4	CASSFIAGNEFGYTF
TRBJ1-1	TRBV19	CASSPRGELGRTEAFF
TRBJ2-1	TRBV29-1	CSVDEGSGTFYNEQFF
TRBJ1-2	TRBV12-3/TRBV12-4	CASSWEQTGYTF
TRBJ2-2	TRBV29-1	CSVPDRNTGELFF
TRBJ1-6	TRBV6-4	CASSQGTGSPLHF
TRBJ2-7	TRBV29-1	CSVVPGSSYEQYF
TRBJ1-5	TRBV6-1	CASSLGQPQHF
TRBJ2-3	TRBV20-1	CSARRTDTQYF
TRBJ1-2	TRBV12-3/TRBV12-4	CASSLTGPYGYTF
TRBJ2-3	TRBV10-3	CAISARTGGEADTQYF
TRBJ2-7	TRBV5-1	CASSLEWGKKNEQYF
TRBJ1-2	TRBV10-3	CAISESGDSYEGYTF
TRBJ2-3	TRBV5-1	CASSFYGDLTDTQYF
TRBJ2-3	TRBV5-1	CASSLQGPYTDTQYF
TRBJ1-1	TRBV5-1	CASSWGASVNTEAFF
TRBJ2-1	TRBV4-2	CASSQDPGGLSNEQFF
TRBJ1-2	TRBV5-1	CASSVDSSYYGYTF
TRBJ2-5	TRBV7-9	CASSALAGGQETQYF
TRBJ1-1	TRBV20-1	CSASGPMNTEAFF
TRBJ2-7	TRBV6-2/TRBV6-3	CASSYSGGSANEQYF
TRBJ2-3	TRBV7-9	CASSLFPSGEDTQYF
TRBJ2-3	TRBV7-6	CASSLALGLAKNTQYF
TRBJ2-1	TRBV25-1	CASDDGTTYNEQFF
TRBJ1-2	TRBV7-8	CASSFLSYGYTF
TRBJ1-1	TRBV7-2	CASSLGDRMNTEAFF
TRBJ2-1	TRBV21-1	CASRVGLASHF
TRBJ1-5	TRBV5-5	CASSLAQGFQPQHF
TRBJ2-1	TRBV30	CAWSVGDSNEQFF